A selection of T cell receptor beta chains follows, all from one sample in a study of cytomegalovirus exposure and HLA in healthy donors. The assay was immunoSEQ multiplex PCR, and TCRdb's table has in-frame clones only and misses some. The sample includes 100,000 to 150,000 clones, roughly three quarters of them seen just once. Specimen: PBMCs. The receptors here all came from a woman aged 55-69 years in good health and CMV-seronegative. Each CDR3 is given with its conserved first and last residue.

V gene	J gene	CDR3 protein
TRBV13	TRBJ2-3	CASSTTLASSTDTQYF
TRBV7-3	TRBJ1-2	CASSLKPGLGYTF
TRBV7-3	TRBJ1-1	CASSPTPTVERAFF
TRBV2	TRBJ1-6	CASYQGRSLGSPLHF
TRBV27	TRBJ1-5	CASSLRQGNQPQHF
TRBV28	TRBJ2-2	CASSLELAGTDGELFF
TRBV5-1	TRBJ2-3	CASSSQFTDTQYF
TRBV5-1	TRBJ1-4	CASSWGQGDEKLFF
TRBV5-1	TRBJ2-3	CASSLDQETQYF
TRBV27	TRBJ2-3	CASSLSTGSDTQYF
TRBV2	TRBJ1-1	CASHRRGNTEAFF
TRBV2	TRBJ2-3	CASSDAGWGGSTDTQYF
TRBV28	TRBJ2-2	CASSFLGADAGELFF
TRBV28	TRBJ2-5	CASSSNPGTDREETQYF
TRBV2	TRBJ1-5	CASRRTGQLNQPQHF
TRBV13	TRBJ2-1	CASSSLERTEQFF
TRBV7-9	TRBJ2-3	CASSSKGDLAASTDTQYF
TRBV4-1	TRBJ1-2	CASSQVGQGARGGYTF